Following are 3 T cell receptor beta chains from one sample sequenced in a study of OX40 agonist ivuxolimab in advanced cancers. TCRdb's table, derived via immunoSEQ multiplex PCR, lists solely in-frame clones and lacks some. The sample yields about 57,000 clones, about 80% seen once. This material consisted of CD4+ or CD8+ T cells sorted from blood, taken in a trial of the OX40 agonist ivuxolimab. The receptors were sampled from an adult with an advanced solid tumor such as melanoma, head and neck, liver or kidney cancer.

The chain joins TRBV18 to TRBJ1-6; TRBD1 might be the D (6 bases). Trimming shortened V by 5 bases and J by 5 bases, and 10 bases separated the two germline ends. This CDR3 is 14 amino acids long. Germline V gene lookup returns CDR1 KGHSH and CDR2 LQKENI. The CDR3 DNA follows: TGTGCCAGCTCATCGGACAGAAATAATTCACCCCTCCACTTT. This sequence encodes CASSSDRNNSPLHF.

V and J are TRBV11-2 and TRBJ2-2; D is ambiguous. The ends were cut back, 0 bases at V and 6 bases at J, with 5 bases in the middle. The germline CDR1 and CDR2 sequences are SGHAT and FQNNGV. The CDR3 is made up of 13 amino acids. DNA for the CDR3: TGTGCCAGCAGCTTAGAACCGGCCGGGGAGCTGTTTTTT. Protein sequence: CASSLEPAGELFF. Based on the CDR3 plus reference TRBV11-2 and TRBJ2-2, the full variable domain is EAGVAQSPRYKIIEKRQSVAFWCNPISGHATLYWYQQILGQGPKLLIQFQNNGVVDDSQLPKDRFSAERLKGVDSTLKIQPAKLEDSAVYLCASSLEPAGELFFGEGSRLTVL.

The rearrangement links TRBV5-1 to TRBJ2-1; D is ambiguous. Per the germline V gene, CDR1 is SGHRS and CDR2 is YFSETQ. The CDR3 runs to 14 residues. V shed 0 bases and J shed 0 bases, with 4 bases lying between them. CDR3 in DNA: TGCGCCAGCAGCTTGGACAGCTCCTACAATGAGCAGTTCTTC. Residues: CASSLDSSYNEQFF.